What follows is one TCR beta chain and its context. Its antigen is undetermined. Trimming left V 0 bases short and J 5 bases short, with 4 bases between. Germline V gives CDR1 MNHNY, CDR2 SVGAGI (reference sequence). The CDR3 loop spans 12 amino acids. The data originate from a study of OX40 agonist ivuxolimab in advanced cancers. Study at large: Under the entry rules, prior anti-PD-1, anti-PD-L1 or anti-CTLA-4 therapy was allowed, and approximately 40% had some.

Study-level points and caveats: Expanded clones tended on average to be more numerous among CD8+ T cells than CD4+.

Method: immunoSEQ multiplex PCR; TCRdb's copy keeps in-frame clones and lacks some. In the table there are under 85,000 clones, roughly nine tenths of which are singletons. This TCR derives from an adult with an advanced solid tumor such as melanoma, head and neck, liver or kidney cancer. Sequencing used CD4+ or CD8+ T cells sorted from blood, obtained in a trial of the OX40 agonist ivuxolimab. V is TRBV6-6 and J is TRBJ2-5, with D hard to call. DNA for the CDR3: TGTGCCAGCAGTTACTCGCAGGAGACCCAGTACTTC. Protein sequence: CASSYSQETQYF.